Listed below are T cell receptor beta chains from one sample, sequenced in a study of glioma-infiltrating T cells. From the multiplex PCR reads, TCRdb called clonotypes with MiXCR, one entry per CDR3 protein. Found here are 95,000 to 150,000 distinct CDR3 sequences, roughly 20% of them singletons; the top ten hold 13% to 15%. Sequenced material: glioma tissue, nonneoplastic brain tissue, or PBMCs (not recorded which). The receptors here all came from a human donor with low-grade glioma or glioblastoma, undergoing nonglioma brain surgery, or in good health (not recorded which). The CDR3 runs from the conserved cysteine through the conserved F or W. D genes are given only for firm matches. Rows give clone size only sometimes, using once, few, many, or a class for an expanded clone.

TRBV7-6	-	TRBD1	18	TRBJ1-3	TGTGCCAGCAGCTTCTTCCCCGGGACAGGGGGCGGAGGAAACACCATATATTTT	CASSFFPGTGGGGNTIYF
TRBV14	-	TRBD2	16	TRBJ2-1	TGTGCCAGCAGACGGACTAGCGGGAGTCCCTACAATGAGCAGTTCTTC	CASRRTSGSPYNEQFF
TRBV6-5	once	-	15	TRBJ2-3	TGTGCCAGCAGTTATTGGGGCGGAGCGGGAGATACGCAGTATTTT	CASSYWGGAGDTQYF
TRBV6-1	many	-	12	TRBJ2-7	TGTGCCAGCAGTTTAGGGGGAAGCGAGCAGTACTTC	CASSLGGSEQYF
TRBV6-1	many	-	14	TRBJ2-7	TGTGCCAGCAGTTCCTCCGGGGGTGGGTCCGAGCAGTACTTC	CASSSSGGGSEQYF
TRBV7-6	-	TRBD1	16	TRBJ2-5	TGTGCCAGCAGCTCGACAGGGTACACGCCTGGGGAGACCCAGTACTTC	CASSSTGYTPGETQYF
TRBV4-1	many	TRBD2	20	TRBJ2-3	TGCGCCAGCAGCCAGAAGGGACTAGCGGGAGGGCCATCTCACACAGATACGCAGTATTTT	CASSQKGLAGGPSHTDTQYF
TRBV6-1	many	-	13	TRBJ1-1	TGTGCCAGCAGATATTTTGCGAGGACTGAAGCTTTCTTT	CASRYFARTEAFF
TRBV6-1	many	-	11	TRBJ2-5	TGTGCCAGCACCCAGGCCGAGACCCAGTACTTC	CASTQAETQYF
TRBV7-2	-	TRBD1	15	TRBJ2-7	TGTGCCAGCAGCTTAGAGGGGACAGGGACCTACGAGCAGTACTTC	CASSLEGTGTYEQYF
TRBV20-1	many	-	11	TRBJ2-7	TGCAGTGCTAGAGAAGGGTACGAGCAGTACTTC	CSAREGYEQYF
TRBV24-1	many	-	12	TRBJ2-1	TGTGCCACCAGTGATTATGGGTCTCAAAGGTTCTTC	CATSDYGSQRFF
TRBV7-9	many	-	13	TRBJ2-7	TGTGCCAGCAGCGTAGACAGTACCTACGAGCAGTACTTC	CASSVDSTYEQYF
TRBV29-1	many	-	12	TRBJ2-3	TGCAGCGTACGTAGCGGAACAGATACGCAGTATTTT	CSVRSGTDTQYF
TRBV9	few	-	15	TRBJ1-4	TGTGCCAGCAGCACGGACCTGGGGCCTAATGAAAAACTGTTTTTT	CASSTDLGPNEKLFF
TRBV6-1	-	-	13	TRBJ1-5	TGTGCCAGCAATGACAGTGGCAATCAGCCCCAGCATTTT	CASNDSGNQPQHF
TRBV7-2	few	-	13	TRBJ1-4	TGTGCCAGCAGCCCTGGCCCGCGTGAAAAACTGTTTTTT	CASSPGPREKLFF
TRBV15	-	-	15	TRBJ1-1	TGTGCCACCAGCAGCTTAGAAGGACAGTACACTGGAGCTTTCTTT	CATSSLEGQYTGAFF
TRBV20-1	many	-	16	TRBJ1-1	TGCAGTGCAAAGAATGAGGGCAGGGGAATGAACACTGAAGCTTTCTTT	CSAKNEGRGMNTEAFF
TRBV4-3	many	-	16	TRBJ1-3	TGCGCCAGCAGCCAAGAGTCTCCGATCTCTGGAAACACCATATATTTT	CASSQESPISGNTIYF
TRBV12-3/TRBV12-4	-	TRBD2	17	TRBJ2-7	TGTGCCAGCAGTCGAGAGTGGACTAGCGGGGATACCTACGAGCAGTACTTC	CASSREWTSGDTYEQYF
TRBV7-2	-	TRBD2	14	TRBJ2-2	TGTGCCAGCAGCTGGACTAGCGGCACCGGGGAGCTGTTTTTT	CASSWTSGTGELFF
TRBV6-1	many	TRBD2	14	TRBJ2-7	TGTGCCAGCATGGGGCCGCGGGAGCTCGACGAGCAGTACTTC	CASMGPRELDEQYF
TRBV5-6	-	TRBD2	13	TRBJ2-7	TGTGCCAGCAGCTTGGCCGAAAGCGGGAGAAGGTACTTC	CASSLAESGRRYF
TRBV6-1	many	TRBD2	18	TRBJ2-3	TGTGCCAGCAGTAAACCGACTAGCGGGAGACCGAGCTCAGATACGCAGTATTTT	CASSKPTSGRPSSDTQYF
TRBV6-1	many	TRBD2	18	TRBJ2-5	TGTGCCAGCGCCCCCGGGACTAGCGGGAGGGCCTGGCAAGAGACCCAGTACTTC	CASAPGTSGRAWQETQYF
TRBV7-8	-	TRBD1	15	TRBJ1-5	TGTGCCAGCAGTCCTATACAGGGGATTGCTCAGCCCCAGCATTTT	CASSPIQGIAQPQHF
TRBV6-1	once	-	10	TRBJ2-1	TGTGCCAGTTATGTCACGGAGCAGTTCTTC	CASYVTEQFF
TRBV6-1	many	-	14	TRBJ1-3	TGTGCCAGCAGGGACCGATTCTCTGGAAACACCATATATTTT	CASRDRFSGNTIYF
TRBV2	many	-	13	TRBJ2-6	TGTGCCAGCAGCCGGGACCAGGGAAACGTCCTGACTTTC	CASSRDQGNVLTF
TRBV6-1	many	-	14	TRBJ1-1	TGTGCCAGCAGGAGACCCGACCGGGACACTGAAGCTTTCTTT	CASRRPDRDTEAFF
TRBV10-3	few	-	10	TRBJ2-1	TGTACCACCGGGGGCAATGAGCAGTTCTTC	CTTGGNEQFF
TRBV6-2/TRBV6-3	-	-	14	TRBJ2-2	TGTGCCAGCATGAACGGGGGCGCAGGCGGGGAGCTGTTTTTT	CASMNGGAGGELFF
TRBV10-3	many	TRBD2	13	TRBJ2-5	TGTGTCCCCCCGACTAGCGGAGAAGAGACCCAGTACTTC	CVPPTSGEETQYF
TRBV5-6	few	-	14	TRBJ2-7	TGTGCCAGCAGCTTGTCCTTTCTTACCTACGAGCAGTACTTC	CASSLSFLTYEQYF
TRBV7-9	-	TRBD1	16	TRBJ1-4	TGTGCCAGCAGCTTCAGGGGGATTGCAACTAATGAAAAACTGTTTTTT	CASSFRGIATNEKLFF
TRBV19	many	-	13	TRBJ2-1	TGTGCCAGTAGTTCCGAATGGCGCAATGAGCAGTTCTTC	CASSSEWRNEQFF
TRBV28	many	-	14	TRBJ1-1	-	CASSTSGQGLKAFF
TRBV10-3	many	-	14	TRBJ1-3	TGTGCCATCAGTGGTTGGGGCTCTGGAAACACCATATATTTT	CAISGWGSGNTIYF
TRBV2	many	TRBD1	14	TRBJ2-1	TGTGCCAGCAGTGAGGGGACAGACCAGAGTGAGCAGTTCTTC	CASSEGTDQSEQFF
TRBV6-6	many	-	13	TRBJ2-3	TGTGCCAGCAGTTACACGTTCTCAGATACGCAGTATTTT	CASSYTFSDTQYF
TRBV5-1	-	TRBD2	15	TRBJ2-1	TGCGCCAGCAGCGCGGGACTAGCGAGAGACAATGAGCAGTTCTTC	CASSAGLARDNEQFF
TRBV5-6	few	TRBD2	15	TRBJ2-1	TGTGCCAGCAGCTTCCGCGGGAGGGGTTACAATGAGCAGTTCTTC	CASSFRGRGYNEQFF
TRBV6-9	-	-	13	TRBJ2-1	TGTGCCAGCAGTTACGGGGAGGAGAATGAGCAGTTCTTC	CASSYGEENEQFF
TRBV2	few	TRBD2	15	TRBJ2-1	TGTGCCAGCAATAGGAGACTAGCGGCTAAGGGTGAGCAGTTCTTC	CASNRRLAAKGEQFF
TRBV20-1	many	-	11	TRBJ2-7	TGCAGTGCCTCCGACAGCTACGAGCAGTACTTC	CSASDSYEQYF
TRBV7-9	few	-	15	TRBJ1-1	TGTGCCAGCAGCCTCCCCCGAGGATTGAACACTGAAGCTTTCTTT	CASSLPRGLNTEAFF